Listed here are 27 T cell receptor beta chains from one sample, sequenced in a study of blood T cell repertoires in COVID-19. Some clones are missing from TCRdb's copy, which holds only in-frame ones; the method was immunoSEQ multiplex PCR. Here the sample spans under 350,000 clones, roughly 91% being singletons. Material for sequencing was peripheral blood. Every receptor here comes from a man in his forties with acute or convalescent COVID-19.

This clone came up once. The chain links TRBV18 to TRBJ1-2; D unclear. Germline V gives CDR1 KGHSH, CDR2 LQKENI. V was shortened by 2 bases and J by 2 bases, with 6 bases between the two germline ends. The CDR3 sequence is 13 residues long. In nucleotides, the CDR3 is TGTGCCAGCTCACCAGTCCCAAACTATGGCTACACCTTC. Protein product: CASSPVPNYGYTF.

The chain employs TRBV21-1 and TRBJ1-6. TRBV21-1 is a pseudogene. CDR3 length: 15 amino acids. CDR3: CASSRLMVVSSPLHF. CDR3 DNA: TGTGCCAGCAGCCGTCTTATGGTAGTTTCTTCACCCCTCCACTTT.

This clone occurred once. J is TRBJ2-7 and V is TRBV19, with D perhaps matching TRBD1 (7 bases). The length of the CDR3 is 15 residues. Germline V gives CDR1 LNHDA, CDR2 SQIVND (reference sequence). The V end lost 8 bases, the J end lost 6 bases, and 23 bases lay between the germline ends. The CDR3 coding sequence is TGTGCCAGTCGCCTTTGGGATCAGGGGGGAGGCGAGCAGTACTTC. Protein sequence: CASRLWDQGGGEQYF.

J is TRBJ1-1 and V is TRBV5-1; D not resolved. There are 15 residues in the CDR3. V dropped 0 bases and J dropped 0 bases, with 9 bases sitting between them. CDR1 is SGHRS and CDR2 is YFSETQ in the germline V gene. The CDR3 nucleotides read TGCGCCAGCAGCTTGGGTCCGGGGATGAACACTGAAGCTTTCTTT. Protein product: CASSLGPGMNTEAFF.

V and J are TRBV6-5 and TRBJ1-1, with TRBD1 matching 10 bases. This CDR3 region has 14 residues. Germline CDR1 MNHEY, CDR2 SVGAGI. Unmatched junction bases numbered 9, after V lost 7 bases and J lost 7 bases. The DNA of the CDR3 is TGTGCCAGCACCGGGCGTGGACAGGGGGATGAAGCTTTCTTT. Protein: CASTGRGQGDEAFF.

The genes are TRBV3-1 (or the pseudogene TRBV3-2) and TRBJ1-1; D is possibly TRBD1 (5 bases). V was trimmed by 2 bases and J by 1 base, leaving 8 bases between them. This CDR3 has 14 residues. Germline CDR1 is LGHDT and CDR2 is YNNKEL (reference sequence). The chain's CDR3 is CASSQPDRNTEAFF. CDR3 nucleotides: TGTGCCAGCAGCCAACCTGACAGGAACACTGAAGCTTTCTTT.

The V gene is TRBV7-8, the J gene TRBJ1-2, with TRBD1 identical over 11 bases. J was trimmed by 8 bases and V by 6 bases; bases with no gene match: 11. This CDR3 contains 15 residues. Germline CDR1 SGHVS, CDR2 FQNEAQ. CDR3 loop: CASSPFGQGARGYTF. The CDR3 DNA is TGTGCCAGCAGTCCGTTTGGACAGGGGGCGAGGGGCTACACCTTC.

The chain couples TRBV12-5 to TRBJ1-3, with D maybe TRBD1 (6 bases). The CDR3 extends over 16 amino acids. Trimming took off 1 base at V and 0 bases at J, with 10 bases between the two ends. Germline V lookup: CDR1 LGHNT, CDR2 FRNRAP. The CDR3 DNA is TGTGCTAGTGGTTTGGGCTCACAGGGCTCTGGAAACACCATATATTTT. It yields the protein CASGLGSQGSGNTIYF.

The CDR3 loop reads CASTDRVGEKLFF. The CDR3 nucleotides are TGTGCCAGCACAGACAGGGTAGGGGAAAAACTGTTTTTT. V is TRBV2 and J is TRBJ1-4, with TRBD1 matching over 7 bases. CDR3 length: 13 residues. The V and J ends lost 7 bases and 8 bases, in that order; junction bases with no gene match: 7. Germline V CDR1 and CDR2: SNHLY, FYNNEI.

This clone was found once. The V gene is TRBV10-3, the J gene TRBJ2-3; D possibly corresponds to TRBD1 (6 bases). Trimming removed 6 bases at V and 7 bases at J, with 11 bases between. Germline CDR1 and CDR2: ENHRY and SYGVKD. This CDR3 contains 12 residues. The CDR3 sequence is CAISGTTNTQYF. The CDR3 region has the DNA TGTGCCATCAGCGGGACAACCAATACGCAGTATTTT.

The V and J genes are TRBV5-4 and TRBJ2-3; D remains unclear. Germline V lookup: CDR1 SGHNT, CDR2 YYREEE (reference sequence). Trimming took off 0 bases at V and 1 base at J, with 6 bases between the two ends. The CDR3 length is 14 residues. CDR3 bases: TGTGCCAGCAGCTTGGCTCAGGGCACAGATACGCAGTATTTT. Amino acid sequence: CASSLAQGTDTQYF.

This rearrangement joins TRBV2 to TRBJ2-2, with a tentative D call TRBD1 (6 bases). Germline V CDR1 and CDR2: SNHLY, FYNNEI. Trimming took 8 bases from V and 2 from J, leaving 9 bases between them. The CDR3 totals 13 residues. The CDR3 spells CASDRSNTGELFF. The CDR3 DNA is TGTGCCAGCGACAGGAGTAACACCGGGGAGCTGTTTTTT.

The chain carries TRBV5-4 and TRBJ2-3, with 7 bases fitting TRBD1. Per the germline V gene, CDR1 is SGHNT and CDR2 is YYREEE (reference sequence). Trimming cost V 3 bases and J 4 bases; bases outside gene matches: 2. This CDR3 spans 13 amino acids. The CDR3 is CASSWQGADTQYF. CDR3 coding DNA: TGTGCCAGCAGCTGGCAGGGGGCAGATACGCAGTATTTT.

The genes are TRBV24-1 and TRBJ2-7, with no clear D. The V gene's germline CDR1 is KGHDR and CDR2 SFDVKD. The CDR3 contains 13 residues. Between the trimmed V and J ends, which lost 2 bases and 3 bases, there was a span of 7 bases. The CDR3 region is CATSDSNGYEQYF. In DNA form, the CDR3 reads TGTGCCACCAGTGATTCGAACGGCTACGAGCAGTACTTC.

The J gene is TRBJ2-2, the V gene TRBV29-1, with TRBD2 matching over 13 bases. From germline, CDR1 is SQVTM and CDR2 ANQGSEA. CDR3 length: 14 amino acids. J was trimmed by 6 bases and V by 6 bases; bases with no gene match: 4. The CDR3 is CSVLAGGPPGELFF. The CDR3 DNA sequence: TGCAGCGTACTAGCGGGGGGGCCTCCCGGGGAGCTGTTTTTT.

The chain has TRBV15 and TRBJ1-2, with no clear D. V gave up 6 bases and J gave up 4 bases, with 12 bases separating them. The CDR3 totals 13 residues. Germline-derived CDR1 and CDR2 are LNHNV and YYDKDF (reference sequence). The CDR3 nucleotides read TGTGCCACCAGAGACGCAGGCCTCTATGGCTACACCTTC. As protein: CATRDAGLYGYTF.

The chain carries TRBV9 and TRBJ1-1, with D possibly matching TRBD1 (6 bases). Germline loops: CDR1 SGDLS, CDR2 YYNGEE. Trimming cost V 2 bases and J 1 base, with 24 bases left between them. This CDR3 comprises 19 residues. CDR3 sequence: CASSVSGLAGVWPNTEAFF. The CDR3 DNA sequence: TGTGCCAGCAGCGTCTCGGGACTAGCAGGGGTATGGCCGAACACTGAAGCTTTCTTT.

This sequence joins TRBV7-6 and TRBJ1-6; D not certain. CDR3 length: 14 residues. Trimming removed 5 bases from V and 8 bases from J, with 13 bases in between. Germline-derived CDR1 and CDR2 are SGHVS and FNYEAQ. In DNA, the CDR3 is TGTGCCAGCAGCCCCCGCCTAGTTGATTCACCCCTCCACTTT. Translated: CASSPRLVDSPLHF.

The chain recombines TRBV5-6 with TRBJ2-3; tentatively, D is TRBD1 (6 bases). Trimming took 4 bases from V and 0 from J, leaving 9 bases between them. The length of the CDR3 is 14 residues. CDR1 and CDR2 from the germline V gene are SGHDT and YYEEEE. The CDR3 sequence is CASSDGQSTDTQYF. CDR3 sequence (DNA): TGTGCCAGCAGCGACGGACAGAGCACAGATACGCAGTATTTT.

This clone was recorded once. V is TRBV3-1 (or the pseudogene TRBV3-2) and J is TRBJ1-2; a possible D gene is TRBD1 (6 bases). V was cut by 10 bases and J by 8 bases, with 14 bases left in between. CDR1 is LGHDT and CDR2 is YNNKEL in the germline V gene (reference sequence). The CDR3 sequence is 11 residues long. DNA for the CDR3: TGTGCCACCTCACAGGGATGGGGCTACACCTTC. Amino acid sequence: CATSQGWGYTF.

J is TRBJ1-6 and V is TRBV7-9; a possible D gene is TRBD1 (6 bases). The CDR3 covers 14 residues. Between the trimmed V and J ends, which lost 3 bases and 7 bases, there was a span of 10 bases. Germline V CDR1 and CDR2: SEHNR, FQNEAQ (reference sequence). The CDR3 protein is CASSLSQGNSPLHF. In DNA, the CDR3 is TGTGCCAGCAGCTTGTCGCAGGGGAATTCACCCCTCCACTTT.

This clone has a single count. J is TRBJ2-7 and V is TRBV10-2, with 7 bases lining up with TRBD1. Trimming removed 7 bases from V and 1 base from J; junction bases left unmatched: 10. The CDR3 runs to 15 residues. Germline V gene data show CDR1 as WSHSY and CDR2 as SAAADI. CDR3 loop: CASTGDAGGSYEQYF. As DNA, the CDR3 is TGCGCCAGCACCGGTGATGCAGGGGGATCCTACGAGCAGTACTTC.

This clone appeared a single time. The genes are TRBV28 and TRBJ1-2; the D is unclear. The CDR3 is 13 amino acids. Deletions cut 6 bases from V and 0 bases from J, with 8 bases between. The germline V gene has CDR1 MDHEN and CDR2 SYDVKM. The CDR3 loop reads CASSGVSNYGYTF. The CDR3 DNA is TGTGCCAGCAGCGGAGTTTCTAACTATGGCTACACCTTC.

This chain uses TRBV30 with TRBJ1-6; maybe TRBD1 (5 bases). Germline lookup yields CDR1 GTSNPN and CDR2 SVGIG (reference sequence). The germline V and J ends were trimmed by 1 base and 10 bases, with 11 bases remaining between them. The CDR3 loop spans 13 amino acids. Here the CDR3 reads CAWSDRNGSPLHF. The CDR3 DNA sequence: TGTGCCTGGAGTGACAGGAATGGGTCACCCCTCCACTTT.

This chain links TRBV6-1 with TRBJ1-2; 10 bases align to TRBD1. Per germline, CDR1 MNHNS and CDR2 SASEGT. The CDR3 spans 13 residues. The V gene end was trimmed by 3 bases and the J gene end by 7 bases; junction bases not matched to a gene: 2. CDR3 bases: TGTGCCAGCAGTGAGGGGACAGGGGTTGGCTACACCTTC. This translates into CASSEGTGVGYTF.

The J gene is TRBJ1-1, the V gene TRBV6-2 or TRBV6-3, with 7 nucleotides matching TRBD1. The junction had 16 bases not matched to a gene; V was cut back by 6 bases and J by 0 bases. CDR1 is MNHEY and CDR2 is SVGEGT in the germline V gene. CDR3 size: 18 residues. This CDR3 is CASSRQGTTNLMNTEAFF. The CDR3 coding sequence is TGTGCCAGCAGCCGACAGGGTACGACTAACTTAATGAACACTGAAGCTTTCTTT.

V is TRBV15 and J is TRBJ1-5, with D possibly matching TRBD1 (5 bases). The germline V gene has CDR1 LNHNV and CDR2 YYDKDF (reference sequence). V shed 1 base and J shed 0 bases, with 10 bases lying between them. The length of the CDR3 is 16 residues. CDR3 nucleotides: TGTGCCACCAGCAGAGGGACAAGATTTAGCAATCAGCCCCAGCATTTT. Translated: CATSRGTRFSNQPQHF.